This T cell receptor (beta chain) was retrieved from a study of blood T cell repertoires in COVID-19. About the study: The samples span acute and convalescent COVID-19 from the United States, Italy and Spain.

Generated by immunoSEQ multiplex PCR, the TCRdb table keeps only in-frame clones and is missing some. The data hold approximately 470,000 clones, with 70% to 90% observed a single time. Germline assignment: CDR1 SGHNT and CDR2 YYREEE (reference sequence). The trim removed 4 bases at V and 4 bases at J, leaving 11 bases unmatched. The CDR3 contains 15 residues. The V gene is TRBV5-4, the J gene TRBJ2-7; TRBD2 matches 7 bases. The sequence was collected from a human donor in a cohort sampled during active COVID-19. Input material: peripheral blood. In DNA, the CDR3 is TGTGCCAGCAGCCTGCCGGGGCGGGAGAGATACGAGCAGTACTTC. This encodes CASSLPGRERYEQYF.